This T cell receptor (beta chain) comes out of a study of blood T cell repertoires in COVID-19. From germline, CDR1 is MDHEN and CDR2 SYDVKM. Trimming cost V 2 bases and J 1 base, with 5 bases left between them. The CDR3 is 13 residues long. Here immunoSEQ multiplex PCR was the method, and the copy in TCRdb shows in-frame clones only, minus some. The repertoire holds almost 300,000 clones, with around 87% as singletons. Comments on this clone: Other DNA sequences from this sample encode an identical CDR3 as well.

Sequencing input: peripheral blood. The J gene is TRBJ1-1, the V gene TRBV28; D call uncertain. The clonotype originates from a man aged 70-80 years with acute or convalescent COVID-19. The CDR3 sequence is CASSLGPNTEAFF. CDR3 coding DNA: TGTGCCAGCAGTTTAGGGCCGAACACTGAAGCTTTCTTT.